This is a list of T cell receptor beta chains from one sample in a study of blood T cell repertoires in COVID-19. Method: immunoSEQ multiplex PCR; TCRdb's copy keeps in-frame clones and lacks some. Of around 100,000 clones listed, around 90% were seen once; the top ten hold roughly 2.3%. The sequenced material came from peripheral blood. Source of these receptors: a human donor with active COVID-19. The donor label of this sample is uncertain. The CDR3 runs from the conserved cysteine through the conserved F or W. A D gene is named only where the DNA matches it firmly. A row's size may be missing; if present it is once, few, many or a size class.

d_gene	v_gene	j_gene	abundance	CDR3nt	CDR3aa
NA	TRBV2	TRBJ2-7	NA	TGTGCCAGCAACCGACGCGGGGACGAGCAGTACTTC	CASNRRGDEQYF
TRBD2	TRBV2	TRBJ2-1	NA	TGTGCCACTTCAGCGGGGGGGCTTGGTGAGCAGTTCTTC	CATSAGGLGEQFF
TRBD1	TRBV4-1	TRBJ1-1	NA	TGCGCCAGCAGCCGGGTCGACAGGGAGAACACTGAAGCTTTCTTT	CASSRVDRENTEAFF
NA	TRBV7-8	TRBJ2-3	NA	TGTGCCAGCAGCTTATGGGGTAGCGGTTACACAGATACGCAGTATTTT	CASSLWGSGYTDTQYF
NA	TRBV29-1	TRBJ1-1	NA	TGCAGCGCCCTACGACTGACGAACACTGAAGCTTTCTTT	CSALRLTNTEAFF
TRBD2	TRBV27	TRBJ2-3	few	TGTGCCAGCAGTCTTCGACGTACGGCTAGCGGGGACGGGCGCACAGATACGCAGTATTTT	CASSLRRTASGDGRTDTQYF
TRBD1	TRBV27	TRBJ1-2	NA	TGTGCCAGCAGTAAGGGGACAGTTAACTATGGCTACACCTTC	CASSKGTVNYGYTF
TRBD2	TRBV7-2	TRBJ2-5	NA	TGTGCCAGCGGGGGACTAGCGGGGGGAAATCCACGGACCCAGTACTTC	CASGGLAGGNPRTQYF
NA	TRBV19	TRBJ1-1	NA	TGTGCCAGTAATAGGGGGAACACTGAAGCTTTCTTT	CASNRGNTEAFF
NA	TRBV11-2	TRBJ1-6	NA	TGTGCCAGCAGCTTAAATACAGGCGATAATTCACCCCTCCACTTT	CASSLNTGDNSPLHF
TRBD1	TRBV6-6	TRBJ1-1	once	TGTGCCAGCAGTTCCACAGGGGGCATGAACACTGAAGCTTTCTTT	CASSSTGGMNTEAFF
NA	TRBV4-3	TRBJ1-2	NA	TGCGCCAGCAGCCAAGACGGCACAGCCTATGGCTACACCTTC	CASSQDGTAYGYTF
TRBD2	TRBV19	TRBJ2-7	NA	TGTGCCAGTAGTATACGGGGAGGGGAGCAGTACTTC	CASSIRGGEQYF
NA	TRBV7-3	TRBJ1-6	once	TGTGCCAGCAGCTTGGGACTTAATAATTCACCCCTCCACTTT	CASSLGLNNSPLHF
NA	TRBV6-5	TRBJ1-6	NA	TGTGCCAGCTCAGATTCGGGGGGCAATTCACCCCTCCACTTT	CASSDSGGNSPLHF
TRBD1	TRBV6-5	TRBJ2-5	once	TGTGCCAGCAGTTCAGGACAGGCCTCCCAAGAGACCCAGTACTTC	CASSSGQASQETQYF
NA	TRBV19	TRBJ2-6	NA	TGTGCCAGTAGCCTAAGGGGACTTCTAATCTCTGGGGCCAACGTCCTGACTTTC	CASSLRGLLISGANVLTF
TRBD1	TRBV10-3	TRBJ1-2	NA	TGTGCCATCAGTGAACGACAGGGGGTAGGAGGCTACACCTTC	CAISERQGVGGYTF
NA	TRBV2	TRBJ1-1	NA	TGTGCCAGCAGGGCATTACAGGGGAACACTGAAGCTTTCTTT	CASRALQGNTEAFF
TRBD2	TRBV13	TRBJ2-1	NA	TGTGCCAGCAGCTATAGCGGGGGGGCACGTGAGCAGTTCTTC	CASSYSGGAREQFF
NA	TRBV2	TRBJ1-1	few	TGTGCCAGCAGTGACAACAGGTCAGGGACTGAAGCTTTCTTT	CASSDNRSGTEAFF
NA	TRBV2	TRBJ2-5	NA	TGTGCCAGCAAGGAGGGACGCCTCCAAGAGACCCAGTACTTC	CASKEGRLQETQYF